A selection of T cell receptor beta chains follows, all from one sample in a study of blood T cells in healthy people across ages. TCRdb re-derived calls from the 5' RACE reads in MiXCR, one entry per CDR3 protein. Altogether about 830,000 distinct CDR3 sequences are present, about 59% being singletons, with the ten largest covering about 27%. Sequenced input: blood. These TCRs come from a man younger than 40 in good health. Both conserved end residues are part of each CDR3. Fields, in order: J gene, clone size, D gene, V gene, CDR3 DNA, CDR3 protein. D genes are given only for firm matches. Only some rows state a clone size, as once, few, many or a class for expanded clones.

>TRBJ1-1|-|-|TRBV10-3
TGTGCCATCTCCGACCAACTTAAGAGTGAAGCTTTCTTT
CAISDQLKSEAFF
>TRBJ2-1|few|TRBD1|TRBV7-2
TGTGCCAGCGTACCCGGGACAGGGCTTTACAATGAGCAGTTCTTC
CASVPGTGLYNEQFF
>TRBJ1-2|once|-|TRBV28
TGTGCCAGCAGTTTATACGCAGGGGCAAATGGCTACACCTTC
CASSLYAGANGYTF
>TRBJ2-5|-|TRBD1|TRBV20-1
TGCAGTGCTGGATCCCCTAAGACAGGGGGGGAGACCCAGTACTTC
CSAGSPKTGGETQYF
>TRBJ2-1|few|TRBD1|TRBV20-1
TGCAGTGCTCCAGGGGGAGTTTCCTACAATGAGCAGTTCTTC
CSAPGGVSYNEQFF
>TRBJ2-7|few|TRBD2|TRBV28
TGTGCCAGCAGTTCGCGGGGACTAGCGGTCTACGAGCAGTACTTC
CASSSRGLAVYEQYF
>TRBJ2-2|-|-|TRBV21-1
TGTGCCAGCGGGGTTCATAACACCGGGGAGCTGTTTTTT
CASGVHNTGELFF
>TRBJ2-1|-|TRBD1|TRBV6-2/TRBV6-3
TGTGCCAGCGAGCCTGCGACAGGGGGCGGCTACAATGAGCAGTTCTTC
CASEPATGGGYNEQFF
>TRBJ2-5|-|-|TRBV7-8
TGTGCCAGCAGCTGGGAGCCAGGATATCAAGAGACCCAGTACTTC
CASSWEPGYQETQYF
>TRBJ2-5|-|-|TRBV11-2
TGTGCCAGCAGCTCAGCCGGGGCGGCGGGGCAAGAGACCCAGTACTTC
CASSSAGAAGQETQYF
>TRBJ2-5|-|-|TRBV6-5
TGTGCCAGCAGTGCCGGGGGAGAAGTCCAAGAGACCCAGTACTTC
CASSAGGEVQETQYF
>TRBJ2-3|-|TRBD1|TRBV7-2
TGTGCCAGCAGCCGACAGGGGGCTAATGCAGATACGCAGTATTTT
CASSRQGANADTQYF
>TRBJ2-3|-|-|TRBV15
TGTGCCACCAGCCCAGCCCCTGCAGATACGCAGTATTTT
CATSPAPADTQYF
>TRBJ2-7|once|TRBD2|TRBV6-1
TGTGCCAGCAGTATACTAGCGGGGGGAACCTACGAGCAGTACTTC
CASSILAGGTYEQYF
>TRBJ2-3|-|TRBD1|TRBV18
TGTGCCAGCTCACCACGTGGGACAGGGGCGTCAGATACGCAGTATTTT
CASSPRGTGASDTQYF
>TRBJ2-3|-|TRBD2|TRBV6-5
TGTGCCAGCAGTTACTCCGGACTAGCGGGGTTCACAGATACGCAGTATTTT
CASSYSGLAGFTDTQYF
>TRBJ1-1|-|-|TRBV4-3
TGCGCCAGCAGCCAAGATTTTTTCCCGATCTCGAACACTGAAGCTTTCTTT
CASSQDFFPISNTEAFF
>TRBJ1-3|-|-|TRBV4-3
TGCGCCAGCAGCCCCGGACGGATGAGCTCTGGAAACACCATATATTTT
CASSPGRMSSGNTIYF
>TRBJ2-6|-|-|TRBV28
TGTGCCAGCAGCCCAGCCGGGACGAAGGGCGCCTCTGGGGCCAACGTCCTGACTTTC
CASSPAGTKGASGANVLTF
>TRBJ2-3|-|TRBD1|TRBV2
TGTGCCAGCAGTGAAATGGGACAGGAGTCGGATACGCAGTATTTT
CASSEMGQESDTQYF
>TRBJ2-5|few|-|TRBV5-1
TGCGCCAGCAGCTTGGTTCTGGCTAGCGACCAAGAGACCCAGTACTTC
CASSLVLASDQETQYF
>TRBJ1-1|-|-|TRBV6-6
TGTGTCAGCAGTTTTAGGGGAACTGAAGCTTTCTTT
CVSSFRGTEAFF
>TRBJ2-7|-|-|TRBV15
TGTGCCACCAGCAGAGGGAGGACAGTTTACGAGCAGTACTTC
CATSRGRTVYEQYF
>TRBJ2-5|-|-|TRBV10-3
TGTGCCATCAGTGAGTCGCGTGGGCCTGCGCGAGAGACCCAGTACTTC
CAISESRGPARETQYF
>TRBJ2-1|-|-|TRBV18
TGTGCCAGCTCGGACACAGAAAGCTCCTACAATGAGCAGTTCTTC
CASSDTESSYNEQFF
>TRBJ1-2|-|-|TRBV6-2/TRBV6-3
TGTGCCAGCAGTTACTCGACAGGACTCTATGGCTACACCTTC
CASSYSTGLYGYTF
>TRBJ1-6|-|TRBD1|TRBV5-1
TGCGCCAGCAGCACGGGACAGGGCGCTAATTCACCCCTCCACTTT
CASSTGQGANSPLHF